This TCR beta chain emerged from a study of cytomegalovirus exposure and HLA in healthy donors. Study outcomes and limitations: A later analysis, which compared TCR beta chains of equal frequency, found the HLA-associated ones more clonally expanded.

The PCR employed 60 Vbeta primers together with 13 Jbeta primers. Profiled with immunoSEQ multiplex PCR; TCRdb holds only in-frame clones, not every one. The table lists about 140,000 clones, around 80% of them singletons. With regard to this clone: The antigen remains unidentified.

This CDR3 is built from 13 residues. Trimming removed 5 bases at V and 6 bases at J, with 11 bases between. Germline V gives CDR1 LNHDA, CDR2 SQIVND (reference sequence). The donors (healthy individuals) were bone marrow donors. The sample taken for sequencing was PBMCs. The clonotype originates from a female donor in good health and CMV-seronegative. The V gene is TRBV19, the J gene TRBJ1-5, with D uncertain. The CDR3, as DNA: TGTGCCAGTAGTGAGAGGGAAGTTCAGCCCCAGCATTTT. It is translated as CASSEREVQPQHF.